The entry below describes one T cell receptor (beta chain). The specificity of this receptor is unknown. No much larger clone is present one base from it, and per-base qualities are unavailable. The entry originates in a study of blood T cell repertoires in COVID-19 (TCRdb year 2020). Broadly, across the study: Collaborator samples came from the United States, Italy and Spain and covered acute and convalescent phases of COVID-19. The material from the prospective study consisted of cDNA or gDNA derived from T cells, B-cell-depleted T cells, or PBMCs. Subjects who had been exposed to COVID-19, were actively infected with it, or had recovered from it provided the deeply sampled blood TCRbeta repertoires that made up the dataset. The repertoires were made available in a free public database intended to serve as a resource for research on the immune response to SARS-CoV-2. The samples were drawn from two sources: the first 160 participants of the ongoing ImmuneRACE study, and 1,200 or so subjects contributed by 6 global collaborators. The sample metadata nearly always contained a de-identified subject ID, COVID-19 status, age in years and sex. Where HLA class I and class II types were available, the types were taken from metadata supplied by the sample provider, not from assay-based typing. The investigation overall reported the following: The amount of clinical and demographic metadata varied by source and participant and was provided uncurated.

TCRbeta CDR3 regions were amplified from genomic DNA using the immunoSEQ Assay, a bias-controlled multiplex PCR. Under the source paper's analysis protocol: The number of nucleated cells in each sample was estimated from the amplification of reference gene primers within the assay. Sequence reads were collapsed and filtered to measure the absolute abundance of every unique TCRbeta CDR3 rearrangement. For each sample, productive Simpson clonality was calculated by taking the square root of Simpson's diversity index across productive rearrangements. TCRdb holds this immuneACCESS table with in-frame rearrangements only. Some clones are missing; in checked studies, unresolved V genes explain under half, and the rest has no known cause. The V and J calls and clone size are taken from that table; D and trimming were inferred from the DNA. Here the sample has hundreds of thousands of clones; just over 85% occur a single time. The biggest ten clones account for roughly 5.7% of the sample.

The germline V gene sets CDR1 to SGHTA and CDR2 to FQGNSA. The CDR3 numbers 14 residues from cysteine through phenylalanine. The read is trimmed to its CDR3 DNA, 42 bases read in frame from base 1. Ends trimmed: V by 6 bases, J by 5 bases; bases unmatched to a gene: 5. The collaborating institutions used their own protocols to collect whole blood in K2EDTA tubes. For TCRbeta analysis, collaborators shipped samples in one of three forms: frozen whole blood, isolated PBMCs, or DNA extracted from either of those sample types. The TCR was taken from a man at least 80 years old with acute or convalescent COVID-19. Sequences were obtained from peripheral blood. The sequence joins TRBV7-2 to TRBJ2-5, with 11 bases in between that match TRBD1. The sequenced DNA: TGTGCCAGCAGATGGACAGGGGGCGCGGAGACCCAGTACTTC. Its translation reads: CASRWTGGAETQYF.